This TCR beta chain came from a study of cytomegalovirus exposure and HLA in healthy donors. V was shortened by 4 bases and J by 2 bases, with 8 bases between the two germline ends. Germline CDR1 and CDR2: SEHNR and FQNEAQ (reference sequence). The CDR3 contains 13 residues. The study ran its PCR with 60 Vbeta and 13 Jbeta primers. This table comes from immunoSEQ multiplex PCR, and its TCRdb copy is limited to in-frame clones, with some not included. The table shows 80,000 to 95,000 clones, with around 60% occurring only once. Overall study results and limits: About 87% or about 30% of the time was how often most TCR beta V segments were productive, according to an earlier analysis. A few of the chains that were CMV-associated were confirmed in vitro to be specific for CMV antigens.

With regard to this clone: Its antigen is as yet unknown.

This sequence originates from a human donor in good health. The gene calls are TRBV7-9 and TRBJ1-1, with D perhaps matching TRBD1 (6 bases). The specimen was PBMCs. This CDR3 is CASSSTGNTEAFF. The CDR3, as DNA: TGTGCCAGCAGCTCGACAGGAAACACTGAAGCTTTCTTT.